This entry describes one TCR beta chain. Method: immunoSEQ multiplex PCR; TCRdb's copy keeps in-frame clones and lacks some. The table has about 34,000 clones, around nine tenths seen once. V shed 5 bases and J shed 3 bases, with 14 bases lying between them. The CDR3 is 16 amino acids. CDR1 is SEHNR and CDR2 is FQNEAQ in the germline V gene (reference sequence). This sample was taken from a study of T cell changes during pregnancy in multiple sclerosis. The TCR was taken from a female donor with multiple sclerosis, enrolled in a pregnancy study. The V and J genes are TRBV7-9 and TRBJ2-6; maybe TRBD1 (5 bases). The sequencing here drew on CD8+ T cells from peripheral blood mononuclear cells, taken in the third trimester of pregnancy. The CDR3 here is CASSPPWGFGANVLTF. The CDR3 DNA sequence: TGTGCCAGCAGCCCCCCGTGGGGCTTTGGGGCCAACGTCCTGACTTTC.